This TCR beta chain stems from a study of cytomegalovirus exposure and HLA in healthy donors. Findings and caveats of the study: There were over 150 TCR beta chains listed as cytomegalovirus-associated.

Trimming took off 7 bases at V and 0 bases at J, with 13 bases between the two ends. The CDR3 spans 15 residues. Germline V CDR1 and CDR2: MDHEN, SYDVKM. The PCR used 60 Vbeta and 13 Jbeta primers. This table comes from immunoSEQ multiplex PCR, and its TCRdb copy is limited to in-frame clones, with some not included. The data show under 110,000 clones, around three quarters seen once. This clone has only a few counts. Its antigen is undetermined. The V call is TRBV28, the J call TRBJ1-5; no reliable D call. Sequences were obtained from PBMCs. The sequence was collected from a boy between 10 and 17 years old in good health and CMV-seronegative. The chain's CDR3 is CASTLGVSSNQPQHF. The DNA for the CDR3 is TGTGCCAGCACACTAGGAGTGAGTAGCAATCAGCCCCAGCATTTT.